The T cell receptor (beta chain) described here comes from a study of T cells after somatic rescue of genetic block. This CDR3 has 15 amino acids. Trimming pared 0 bases from V and 3 bases from J, leaving 8 bases between. Germline assignment: CDR1 SNHLY and CDR2 FYNNEI. Here immunoSEQ multiplex PCR was the method, and the copy in TCRdb shows in-frame clones only, minus some. Among about 68,000 clones, 85% to 95% were seen once, and the ten largest hold over 2.5%. This sequence originates from a man aged 35 to 55. J is TRBJ1-4 and V is TRBV2; weak D call: TRBD1 (6 bases). The material sequenced was peripheral blood mononuclear cells (PBMCs). This CDR3 is CASSEARGANEKLFF. The DNA of the CDR3 is TGTGCCAGCAGTGAAGCGAGGGGGGCTAATGAAAAACTGTTTTTT.